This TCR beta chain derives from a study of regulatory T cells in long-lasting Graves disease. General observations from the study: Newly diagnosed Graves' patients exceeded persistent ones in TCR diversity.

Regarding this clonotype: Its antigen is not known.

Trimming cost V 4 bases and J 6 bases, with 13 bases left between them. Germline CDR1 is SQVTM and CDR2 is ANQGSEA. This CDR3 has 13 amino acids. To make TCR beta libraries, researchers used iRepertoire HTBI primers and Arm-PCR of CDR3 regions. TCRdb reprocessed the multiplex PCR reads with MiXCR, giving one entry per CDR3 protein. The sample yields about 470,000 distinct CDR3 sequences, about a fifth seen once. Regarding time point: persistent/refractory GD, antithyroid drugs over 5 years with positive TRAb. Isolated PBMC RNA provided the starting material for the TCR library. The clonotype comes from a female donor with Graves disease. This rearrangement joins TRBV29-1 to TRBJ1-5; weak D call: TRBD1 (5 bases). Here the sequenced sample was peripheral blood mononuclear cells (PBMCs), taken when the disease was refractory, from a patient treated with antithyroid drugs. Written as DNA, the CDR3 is TGCAGCGTTGCTGTCGGTCAGGGTCAGCCCCAGCATTTT. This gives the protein CSVAVGQGQPQHF.